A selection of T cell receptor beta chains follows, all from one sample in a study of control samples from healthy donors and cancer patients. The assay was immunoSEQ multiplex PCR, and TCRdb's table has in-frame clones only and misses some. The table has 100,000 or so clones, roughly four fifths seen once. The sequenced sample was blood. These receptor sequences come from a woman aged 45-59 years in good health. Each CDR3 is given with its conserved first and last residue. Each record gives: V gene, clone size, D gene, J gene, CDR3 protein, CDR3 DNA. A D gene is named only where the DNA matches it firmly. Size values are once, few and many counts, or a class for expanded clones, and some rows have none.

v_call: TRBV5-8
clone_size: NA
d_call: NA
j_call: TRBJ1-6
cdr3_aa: CASSLAWGGRADSPLHF
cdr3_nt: TGTGCCAGCAGCTTGGCCTGGGGGGGGCGCGCGGATTCACCCCTCCACTTT

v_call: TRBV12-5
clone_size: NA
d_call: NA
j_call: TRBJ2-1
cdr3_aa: CASGLRGADNEQFF
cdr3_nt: TGTGCTAGTGGTTTAAGGGGCGCCGACAATGAGCAGTTCTTC

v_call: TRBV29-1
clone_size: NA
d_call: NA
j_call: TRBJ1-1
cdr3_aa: CSVEDRERAEAFF
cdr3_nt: TGCAGCGTTGAAGATCGAGAGAGGGCTGAAGCTTTCTTT

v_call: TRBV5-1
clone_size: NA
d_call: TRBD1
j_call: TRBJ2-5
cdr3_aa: CASIPGDRDSQETQYF
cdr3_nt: TGCGCCAGCATCCCAGGGGACAGGGATTCACAAGAGACCCAGTACTTC

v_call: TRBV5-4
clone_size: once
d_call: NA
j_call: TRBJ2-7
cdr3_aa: CASSLGAQSYEQYF
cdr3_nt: TGTGCCAGCAGCTTGGGGGCACAGTCCTACGAGCAGTACTTC

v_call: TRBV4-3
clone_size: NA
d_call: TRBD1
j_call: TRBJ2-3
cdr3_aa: CASSQRKGAPLGTDTQYF
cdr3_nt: TGCGCCAGCAGCCAAAGGAAGGGGGCCCCACTCGGCACAGATACGCAGTATTTT

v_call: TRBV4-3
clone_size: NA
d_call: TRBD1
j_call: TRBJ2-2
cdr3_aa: CASSQETTGGGGELFF
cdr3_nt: TGCGCCAGCAGCCAAGAAACGACAGGGGGCGGCGGGGAGCTGTTTTTT

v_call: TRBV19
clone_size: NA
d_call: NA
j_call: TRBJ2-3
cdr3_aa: CASSIEGTSTDTQYF
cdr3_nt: TGTGCCAGTAGTATTGAGGGGACTAGCACAGATACGCAGTATTTT

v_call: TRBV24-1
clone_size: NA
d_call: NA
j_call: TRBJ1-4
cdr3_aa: CATSDPGSDGEKLFF
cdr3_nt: TGTGCCACCAGTGATCCCGGGAGCGACGGTGAAAAACTGTTTTTT

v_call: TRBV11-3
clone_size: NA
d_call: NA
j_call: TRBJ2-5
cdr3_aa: CASSLGIQQETQYF
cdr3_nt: TGTGCCAGCAGCTTAGGTATTCAACAAGAGACCCAGTACTTC